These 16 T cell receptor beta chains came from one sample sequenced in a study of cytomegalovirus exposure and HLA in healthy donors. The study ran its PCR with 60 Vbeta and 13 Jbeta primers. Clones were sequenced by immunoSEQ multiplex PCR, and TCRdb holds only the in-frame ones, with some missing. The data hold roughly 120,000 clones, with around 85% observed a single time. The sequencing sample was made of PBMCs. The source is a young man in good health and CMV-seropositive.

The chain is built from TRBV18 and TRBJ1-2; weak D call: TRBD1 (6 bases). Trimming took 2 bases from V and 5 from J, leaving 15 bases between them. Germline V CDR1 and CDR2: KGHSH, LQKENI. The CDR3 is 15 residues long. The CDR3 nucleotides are TGTGCCAGCTCACCAATCCCTCACACAGGGTATGGCTACACCTTC. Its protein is CASSPIPHTGYGYTF. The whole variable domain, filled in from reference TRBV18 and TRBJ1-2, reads NAGVMQNPRHLVRRRGQEARLRCSPMKGHSHVYWYRQLPEEGLKFMVYLQKENIIDESGMPKERFSAEFPKEGPSILRIQQVVRGDSAAYFCASSPIPHTGYGYTFGSGTRLTVV.

Here the CDR3 reads CASSLQRGLQETQYF. The DNA of the CDR3 is TGTGCCAGCAGCTTGCAGCGGGGGCTCCAAGAGACCCAGTACTTC. The rearrangement uses TRBV7-9 and TRBJ2-5; 8 positions agree with TRBD2. J lost 1 base, V lost 3 bases, and 4 bases had no gene match. The CDR3 spans 15 residues. The V gene's germline CDR1 is SEHNR and CDR2 FQNEAQ (reference sequence). Looking up the rest from reference TRBV7-9 and TRBJ2-5 gives the full variable domain: DTGVSQNPRHKITKRGQNVTFRCDPISEHNRLYWYRQTLGQGPEFLTYFQNEAQLEKSRLLSDRFSAERPKGSFSTLEIQRTEQGDSAMYLCASSLQRGLQETQYFGPGTRLLVL.

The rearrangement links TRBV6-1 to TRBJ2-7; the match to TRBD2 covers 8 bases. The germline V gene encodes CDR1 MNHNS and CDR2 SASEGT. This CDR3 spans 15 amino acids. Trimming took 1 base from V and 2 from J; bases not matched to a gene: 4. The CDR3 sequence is CASSEGGLAPYEQYF. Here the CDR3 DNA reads TGTGCCAGCAGTGAAGGAGGACTAGCCCCCTACGAGCAGTACTTC.

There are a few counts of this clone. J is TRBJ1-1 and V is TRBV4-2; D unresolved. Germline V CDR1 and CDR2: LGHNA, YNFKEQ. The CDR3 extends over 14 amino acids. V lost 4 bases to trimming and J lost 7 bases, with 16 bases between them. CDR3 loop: CASSLHYKLVEAFF. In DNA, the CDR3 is TGTGCCAGCAGCCTACACTACAAGCTTGTTGAAGCTTTCTTT.

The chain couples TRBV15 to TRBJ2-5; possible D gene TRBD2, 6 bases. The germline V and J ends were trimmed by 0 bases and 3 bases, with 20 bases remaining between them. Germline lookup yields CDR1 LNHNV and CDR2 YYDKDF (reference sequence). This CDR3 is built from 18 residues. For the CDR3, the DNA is TGTGCCACCAGCAGAGATCCGAGGATGGGTAGCGGTGAAGAGACCCAGTACTTC. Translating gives CATSRDPRMGSGEETQYF. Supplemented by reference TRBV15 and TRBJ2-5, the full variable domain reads DAMVIQNPRYQVTQFGKPVTLSCSQTLNHNVMYWYQQKSSQAPKLLFHYYDKDFNNEADTPDNFQSRRPNTSFCFLDIRSPGLGDTAMYLCATSRDPRMGSGEETQYFGPGTRLLVL.

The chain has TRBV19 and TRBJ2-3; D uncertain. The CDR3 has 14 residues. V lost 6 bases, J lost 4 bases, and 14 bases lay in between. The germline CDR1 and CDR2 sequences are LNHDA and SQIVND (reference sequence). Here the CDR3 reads CASSPTYSSDTQYF. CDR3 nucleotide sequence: TGTGCCAGTAGCCCCACTTATAGTTCAGATACGCAGTATTTT.

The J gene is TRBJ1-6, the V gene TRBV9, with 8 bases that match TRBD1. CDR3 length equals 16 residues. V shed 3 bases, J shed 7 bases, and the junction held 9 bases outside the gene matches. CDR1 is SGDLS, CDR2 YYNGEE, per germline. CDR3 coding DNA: TGTGCCAGCAGCGCCCACTCAGGGGGCTGGAATTCACCCCTCCACTTT. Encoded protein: CASSAHSGGWNSPLHF.

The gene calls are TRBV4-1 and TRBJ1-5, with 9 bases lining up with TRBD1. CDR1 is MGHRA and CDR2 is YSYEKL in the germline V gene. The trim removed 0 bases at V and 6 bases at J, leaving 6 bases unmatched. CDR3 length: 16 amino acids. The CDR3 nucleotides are TGCGCCAGCAGCCAAGAGCAGGACAGGGGACGTCAGCCCCAGCATTTT. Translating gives CASSQEQDRGRQPQHF.

The CDR3 is CATQQGAKHPNQPQHF. CDR3 nucleotides: TGTGCCACCCAACAGGGCGCTAAACATCCCAATCAGCCCCAGCATTTT. The chain is built from TRBV19 and TRBJ1-5; TRBD1 might be the D (6 bases). CDR3 length: 16 amino acids. Germline-derived CDR1 and CDR2 are LNHDA and SQIVND (reference sequence). Trimming left V 10 bases short and J 3 bases short, with 22 bases between.

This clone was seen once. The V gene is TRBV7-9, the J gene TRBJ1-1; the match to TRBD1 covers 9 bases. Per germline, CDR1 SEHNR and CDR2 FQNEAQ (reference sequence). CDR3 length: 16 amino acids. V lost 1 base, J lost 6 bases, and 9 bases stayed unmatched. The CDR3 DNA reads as TGTGCCAGCAGCTTAGTCGGGGACAGGGTGCGGCCTGAAGCTTTCTTT. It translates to CASSLVGDRVRPEAFF. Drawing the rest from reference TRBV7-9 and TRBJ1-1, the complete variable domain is DTGVSQNPRHKITKRGQNVTFRCDPISEHNRLYWYRQTLGQGPEFLTYFQNEAQLEKSRLLSDRFSAERPKGSFSTLEIQRTEQGDSAMYLCASSLVGDRVRPEAFFGQGTRLTVV.

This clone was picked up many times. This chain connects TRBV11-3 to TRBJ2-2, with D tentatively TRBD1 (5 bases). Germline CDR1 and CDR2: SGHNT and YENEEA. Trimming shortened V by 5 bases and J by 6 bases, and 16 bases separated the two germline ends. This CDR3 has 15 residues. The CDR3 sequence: CASSPRVVSAGELFF. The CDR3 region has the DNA TGTGCCAGCAGCCCCAGGGTTGTATCGGCCGGGGAGCTGTTTTTT.

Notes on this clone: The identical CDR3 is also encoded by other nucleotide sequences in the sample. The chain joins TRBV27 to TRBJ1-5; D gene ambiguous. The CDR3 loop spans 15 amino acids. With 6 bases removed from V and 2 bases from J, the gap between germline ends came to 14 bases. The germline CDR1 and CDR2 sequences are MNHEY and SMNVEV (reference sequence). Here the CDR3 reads CASSYSGSGNQPQHF. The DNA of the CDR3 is TGTGCCAGCAGCTACAGTGGATCAGGCAATCAGCCCCAGCATTTT.

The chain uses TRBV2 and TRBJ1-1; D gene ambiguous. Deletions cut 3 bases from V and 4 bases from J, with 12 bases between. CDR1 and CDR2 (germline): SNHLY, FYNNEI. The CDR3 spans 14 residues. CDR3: CASSDGRVRTEAFF. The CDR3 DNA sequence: TGTGCCAGCAGTGATGGGAGGGTTCGCACTGAAGCTTTCTTT.

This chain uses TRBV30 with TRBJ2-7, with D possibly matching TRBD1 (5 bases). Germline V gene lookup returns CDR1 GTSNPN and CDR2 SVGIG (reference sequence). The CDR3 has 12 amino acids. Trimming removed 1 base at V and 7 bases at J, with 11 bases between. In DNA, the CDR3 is TGTGCCTGGAGTGGGACACCCTGGGAGCAGTACTTC. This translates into CAWSGTPWEQYF.

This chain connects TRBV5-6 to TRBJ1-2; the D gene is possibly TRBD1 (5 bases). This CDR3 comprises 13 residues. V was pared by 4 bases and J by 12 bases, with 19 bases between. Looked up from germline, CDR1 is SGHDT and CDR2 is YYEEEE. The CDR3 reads CASSPGGTAADTF. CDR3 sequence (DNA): TGTGCCAGCAGCCCGGGGGGGACCGCGGCCGACACCTTC.

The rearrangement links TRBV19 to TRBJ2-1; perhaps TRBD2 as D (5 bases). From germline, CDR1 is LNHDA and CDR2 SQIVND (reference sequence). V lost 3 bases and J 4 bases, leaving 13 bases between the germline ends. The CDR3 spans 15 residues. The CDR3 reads CASSMRGLEYNEQFF. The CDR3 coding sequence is TGTGCCAGTAGTATGAGAGGGTTGGAGTACAATGAGCAGTTCTTC. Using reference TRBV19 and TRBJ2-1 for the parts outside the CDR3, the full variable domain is DGGITQSPKYLFRKEGQNVTLSCEQNLNHDAMYWYRQDPGQGLRLIYYSQIVNDFQKGDIAEGYSVSREKKESFPLTVTSAQKNPTAFYLCASSMRGLEYNEQFFGPGTRLTVL.